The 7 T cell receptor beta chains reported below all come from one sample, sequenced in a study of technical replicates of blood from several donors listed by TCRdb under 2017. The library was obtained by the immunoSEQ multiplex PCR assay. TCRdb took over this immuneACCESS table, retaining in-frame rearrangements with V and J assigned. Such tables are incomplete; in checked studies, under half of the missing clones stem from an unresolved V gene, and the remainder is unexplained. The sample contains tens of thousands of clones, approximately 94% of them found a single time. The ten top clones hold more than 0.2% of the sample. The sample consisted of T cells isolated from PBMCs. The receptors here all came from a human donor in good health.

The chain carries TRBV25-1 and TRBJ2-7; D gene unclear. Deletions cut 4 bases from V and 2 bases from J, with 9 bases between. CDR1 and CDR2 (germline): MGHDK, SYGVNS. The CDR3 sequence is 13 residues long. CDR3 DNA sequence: TGTGCCAGCAGTGGACAAAATACCTACGAGCAGTACTTC. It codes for CASSGQNTYEQYF.

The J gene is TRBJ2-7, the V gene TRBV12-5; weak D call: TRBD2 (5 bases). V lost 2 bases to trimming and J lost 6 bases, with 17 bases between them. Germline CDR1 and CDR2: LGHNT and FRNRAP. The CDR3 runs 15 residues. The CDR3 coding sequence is TGTGCTAGTGGTTTGTCCGCCACGGGATTACGCGAGCAGTACTTC. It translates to CASGLSATGLREQYF.

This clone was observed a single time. For the CDR3, the DNA is TGCAGCGCCGAAAACAGGCCGACCGCGCCGGATACGACCCAGTACTTC. Its protein is CSAENRPTAPDTTQYF. V gene TRBV29-1 combines with J gene TRBJ2-5; D might be TRBD1 (5 bases). CDR3 length: 16 residues. V gave up 7 bases and J gave up 7 bases, with 28 bases separating them. Germline V lookup: CDR1 SQVTM, CDR2 ANQGSEA.

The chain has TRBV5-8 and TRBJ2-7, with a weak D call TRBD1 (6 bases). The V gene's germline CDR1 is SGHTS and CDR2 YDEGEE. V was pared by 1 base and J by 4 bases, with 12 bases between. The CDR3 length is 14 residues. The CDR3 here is CASSLFFQGYEQYF. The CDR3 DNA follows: TGTGCCAGCAGCTTGTTCTTTCAGGGGTACGAGCAGTACTTC.

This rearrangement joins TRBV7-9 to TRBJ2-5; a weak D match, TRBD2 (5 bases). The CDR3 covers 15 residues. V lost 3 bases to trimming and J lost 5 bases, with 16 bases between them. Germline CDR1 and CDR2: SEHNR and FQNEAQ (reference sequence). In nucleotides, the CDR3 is TGTGCCAGCAGCTTGCTAAGCGGCACTCGGGAGACCCAGTACTTC. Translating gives CASSLLSGTRETQYF.

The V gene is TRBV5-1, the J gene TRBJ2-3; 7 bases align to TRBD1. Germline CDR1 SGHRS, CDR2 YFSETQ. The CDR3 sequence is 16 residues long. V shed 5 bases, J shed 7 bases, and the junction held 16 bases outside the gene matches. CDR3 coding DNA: TGCGCCAGCAGGGACAGGAGCCACCAAGCGTACAATACGCAGTATTTT. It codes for CASRDRSHQAYNTQYF.

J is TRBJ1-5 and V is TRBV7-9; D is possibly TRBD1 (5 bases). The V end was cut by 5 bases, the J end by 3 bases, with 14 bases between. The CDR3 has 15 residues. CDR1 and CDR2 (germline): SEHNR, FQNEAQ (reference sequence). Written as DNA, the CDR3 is TGTGCCAGCAGCCCCAGCGGGGGAGCCAATCAGCCCCAGCATTTT. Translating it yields CASSPSGGANQPQHF.